The 11 T cell receptor beta chains listed next were all sequenced from one sample in a study of breast tumors, draining lymph nodes, adjacent tissues. TCRdb re-called the multiplex PCR reads with MiXCR, one entry per CDR3 protein. The sample includes fewer than 25,000 distinct CDR3 sequences, almost 70% seen only once; the top ten take 23%. Sequencing was carried out using tumor-adjacent breast tissue. The receptors come from a female donor with breast cancer. Some clones in this sample may be carry-over from other donors' samples.

In this sample, this clonotype turned up many times. This chain joins TRBV2 and TRBJ2-5; 8 bases agree with TRBD1. The germline gives CDR1 SNHLY, CDR2 FYNNEI. The V gene end was trimmed by 3 bases and the J gene end by 10 bases; junction bases not matched to a gene: 7. This CDR3 has 13 residues. CDR3 residues: CASSEVGQGIQYF. CDR3 in DNA: TGTGCCAGCAGTGAGGTCGGACAGGGTATCCAGTACTTC.

V gene TRBV20-1 combines with J gene TRBJ2-7, with D unclear. Germline-derived CDR1 and CDR2 are DFQATT and SNEGSKA (reference sequence). Deletions cut 3 bases from V and 4 bases from J, with 13 bases between. The CDR3 is 13 amino acids. The DNA for the CDR3 is TGCAGTGCTAGTATCCCTTTTGGTTACGAGCAGTACTTC. This encodes CSASIPFGYEQYF.

The chain employs TRBV20-1 and TRBJ2-1, with D possibly called TRBD1 or TRBD2 (5 bases each). Trimming took off 5 bases at V and 1 base at J, with 9 bases between the two ends. The CDR3 has 13 residues. The germline gives CDR1 DFQATT, CDR2 SNEGSKA (reference sequence). The CDR3 DNA is TGCAGTGCTCTCAGGGAGTCCTACAATGAGCAGTTCTTC. Its translation: CSALRESYNEQFF.

This clonotype is termed medium-sized. The chain couples TRBV4-1 to TRBJ2-5; 13 nucleotides line up with TRBD2. The ends lost 2 bases at V and 0 bases at J; junction bases unmatched: 9. The CDR3 is 19 amino acids. Germline CDR1 reads MGHRA; CDR2 reads YSYEKL. DNA for the CDR3: TGCGCCAGCAGCCAATTTTGGACTAGCGGGAGTGGGTACCAAGAGACCCAGTACTTC. Translated: CASSQFWTSGSGYQETQYF.

Remarks on this clonotype: Since no conserved phenylalanine or tryptophan closes the CDR3, a read error is the likely cause. The gene calls are TRBV10-3 and TRBJ2-3; D uncertain. The CDR3 loop spans 13 amino acids. From germline, CDR1 is ENHRY and CDR2 SYGVKD. The CDR3 sequence is CAISGELTDTQYL. DNA of the CDR3: TGTGCCATCAGCGGCGAGCTCACAGACACGCAGTATCTT.

The count of this clonotype is one. J is TRBJ1-1 and V is TRBV5-1; possible D gene TRBD1, 6 bases. CDR3 length equals 14 residues. Trimming shortened V by 2 bases and J by 4 bases, and 12 bases separated the two germline ends. From germline, CDR1 is SGHRS and CDR2 YFSETQ. The CDR3 sequence: CASSFGGKGTEAFF. CDR3 bases: TGCGCCAGCAGCTTCGGGGGCAAAGGCACTGAAGCTTTCTTT. The variable domain in full, completed from reference TRBV5-1 and TRBJ1-1, reads KAGVTQTPRYLIKTRGQQVTLSCSPISGHRSVSWYQQTPGQGLQFLFEYFSETQRNKGNFPGRFSGRQFSNSRSEMNVSTLELGDSALYLCASSFGGKGTEAFFGQGTRLTVV.

The chain links TRBV7-9 to TRBJ1-3; 11 bases fit TRBD1. There are 18 residues in the CDR3. The germline gives CDR1 SEHNR, CDR2 FQNEAQ (reference sequence). Unmatched junction bases numbered 7, after V lost 3 bases and J lost 0 bases. CDR3 coding DNA: TGTGCCAGCAGCTTGAGTGGGACAGGGGGGAACTCTGGAAACACCATATATTTT. This gives the protein CASSLSGTGGNSGNTIYF.

The V call is TRBV20-1, the J call TRBJ2-7; 8 nucleotides match TRBD2. CDR3 size: 14 residues. J gave up 10 bases and V 3 bases, and 14 bases lay outside the gene matches. Germline CDR1 reads DFQATT; CDR2 reads SNEGSKA (reference sequence). CDR3 in amino acids: CSARAQTSAFFQYF. CDR3 bases: TGCAGTGCTAGGGCCCAGACTAGCGCTTTCTTTCAGTACTTC.

J is TRBJ1-2 and V is TRBV25-1; TRBD1 aligns across 8 bases. The CDR3 extends over 15 amino acids. Germline trimming cut 3 bases from V and 7 bases from J; bases unmatched to any gene: 10. The germline V gene encodes CDR1 MGHDK and CDR2 SYGVNS. The CDR3 region has the DNA TGTGCCAGCAGTGAGAGGGGACAGGCGGGGCTTGGCTACACCTTC. Its translation: CASSERGQAGLGYTF.

There are a few counts of this clonotype. This chain connects TRBV5-6 to TRBJ2-7; D may be TRBD2 (5 bases). Trimming took off 2 bases at V and 7 bases at J, with 16 bases between the two ends. The CDR3 is made up of 14 amino acids. The V gene's germline CDR1 is SGHDT and CDR2 YYEEEE. For the CDR3, the DNA is TGTGCCAGCAGCTTCCCGGAGGAAGGTGAGGAGCAGTACTTC. It is translated as CASSFPEEGEEQYF. Combining the CDR3 with reference TRBV5-6 and TRBJ2-7 gives the whole variable domain DAGVTQSPTHLIKTRGQQVTLRCSPKSGHDTVSWYQQALGQGPQFIFQYYEEEERQRGNFPDRFSGHQFPNYSSELNVNALLLGDSALYLCASSFPEEGEEQYFGPGTRLTVT.

On this clonotype itself: No conserved phenylalanine or tryptophan is present at the end of the CDR3, so a read error is the likely explanation. This chain links TRBV19 with TRBJ1-3, with 7 bases identical to TRBD1. The CDR3 length is 14 residues. With 8 bases clipped from V and 0 bases from J, the junction kept 4 bases outside the gene matches. In germline, CDR1 is LNHDA, CDR2 SQIVND (reference sequence). CDR3 DNA sequence: TGTGCCAGTGGACGGGACAGCTCTGGAAACACCATATATCTT. Translating it yields CASGRDSSGNTIYL.